The 19 T cell receptor beta chains below come from one sample, sequenced in a study of T cell repertoires in cytomegalovirus infection. MiXCR was run by TCRdb on the reads, yielding one entry per CDR3 protein. The repertoire includes more than 200,000 distinct CDR3 sequences, approximately 9.1% of them detected once, and about 15% sits in the top ten. Sequenced material: PBMCs. The source of these receptors is a human donor in good health (CMV status not recorded). Some clones in this sample may be carry-over from other donors' samples.

The V gene is TRBV11-3, the J gene TRBJ1-2; tentative D call: TRBD1 (5 bases). CDR1 and CDR2 (germline): SGHNT, YENEEA. This CDR3 comprises 16 residues. V was cut by 1 base and J by 2 bases, with 14 bases left in between. As DNA, the CDR3 is TGTGCCAGCAGCTTAGTCGGACCGGGACGGAACTATGGCTACACCTTC. The encoded protein is CASSLVGPGRNYGYTF.

The rearrangement uses TRBV5-1 and TRBJ1-1; tentative D call: TRBD1 (5 bases). CDR3 length equals 13 residues. The V gene lost 5 bases and the J gene lost 0 bases, with 8 bases spanning the gap. CDR1 is SGHRS and CDR2 is YFSETQ in the germline V gene. CDR3 in amino acids: CASRGHMNTEAFF. The CDR3 DNA is TGCGCCAGCAGAGGACATATGAACACTGAAGCTTTCTTT.

This clonotype appeared many times. The CDR3 spells CASGFFPGTEAFF. CDR3 sequence (DNA): TGTGCTAGTGGTTTCTTTCCGGGGACTGAAGCTTTCTTT. The chain links TRBV12-5 to TRBJ1-1; the D is unclear. Trimming removed 3 bases from V and 5 bases from J, with 10 bases in between. CDR1 is LGHNT and CDR2 is FRNRAP in the germline V gene. This CDR3 comprises 13 residues. Combining the CDR3 with reference TRBV12-5 and TRBJ1-1 gives the whole variable domain DARVTQTPRHKVTEMGQEVTMRCQPILGHNTVFWYRQTMMQGLELLAYFRNRAPLDDSGMPKDRFSAEMPDATLATLKIQPSEPRDSAVYFCASGFFPGTEAFFGQGTRLTVV.

The V and J genes are TRBV5-1 and TRBJ2-3; 8 nucleotides align to TRBD1. Germline V lookup: CDR1 SGHRS, CDR2 YFSETQ. The CDR3 is 13 amino acids. J gave up 5 bases and V 2 bases, and 1 base lay outside the gene matches. The CDR3 sequence: CASSLQGEDTQYF. The CDR3 coding sequence is TGCGCCAGCAGCTTACAGGGGGAAGATACGCAGTATTTT.

The chain recombines TRBV6-2 or TRBV6-3 with TRBJ1-2, with D possibly matching TRBD1 (5 bases). The CDR3 consists of 15 residues. CDR1 MNHEY and CDR2 SVGEGT come from the germline V gene. Trimming shortened V by 4 bases and J by 1 base, and 13 bases separated the two germline ends. The CDR3 bases are TGTGCCAGCAGTTCAACGGACACTTATAACTATGGCTACACCTTC. This encodes CASSSTDTYNYGYTF.

In this sample, this clonotype turned up many times. The chain couples TRBV6-1 to TRBJ2-5; D is unclear. The CDR3 has 15 amino acids. Trimming shortened V by 6 bases and J by 3 bases, and 17 bases separated the two germline ends. Germline lookup yields CDR1 MNHNS and CDR2 SASEGT. In DNA form, the CDR3 reads TGTGCCAGCAGATTGGTTACGGATATCAAAGAGACCCAGTACTTC. Translation gives CASRLVTDIKETQYF.

There are many counts of this clonotype. The V gene is TRBV7-2, the J gene TRBJ2-7, with 9 nucleotides matching TRBD2. The trim removed 4 bases at V and 0 bases at J, leaving 4 bases unmatched. Germline V CDR1 and CDR2: SGHTA, FQGNSA. The CDR3 covers 15 residues. DNA for the CDR3: TGTGCCAGCAGCTCACGAGCGGGGGGCTCCTACGAGCAGTACTTC. Translation gives CASSSRAGGSYEQYF.

The sample holds a few counts of this clonotype. The J gene is TRBJ2-5, the V gene TRBV6-6; D remains unclear. V lost 10 bases, J lost 3 bases, and 18 bases lay in between. The CDR3 is made up of 14 amino acids. Germline lookup yields CDR1 MNHNY and CDR2 SVGAGI (reference sequence). CDR3 nucleotides: TGTGCCACCGTCGGCATAGGTTGGGAAGAGACCCAGTACTTC. Its protein is CATVGIGWEETQYF.

This clonotype was seen at least ten times. The chain recombines TRBV7-2 with TRBJ1-1; D uncertain. The CDR3 runs 14 residues. Trimming took off 1 base at V and 6 bases at J, with 12 bases between the two ends. Germline assignment: CDR1 SGHTA and CDR2 FQGNSA. The CDR3 DNA reads as TGTGCCAGCAGCTTAGGCTGGGAGCGGGCTGAAGCTTTCTTT. It is translated as CASSLGWERAEAFF.

The chain combines TRBV20-1 with TRBJ2-7; 14 nucleotides agree with TRBD2. Germline V gene lookup returns CDR1 DFQATT and CDR2 SNEGSKA (reference sequence). The CDR3 spans 17 residues. Losses at the gene ends were 6 bases for V and 1 base for J; bases not matched to a gene: 11. CDR3 in amino acids: CSAPKGLAGALSYEQYF. CDR3 DNA: TGCAGTGCACCAAAGGGACTAGCGGGGGCCCTTTCCTACGAGCAGTACTTC.

This clonotype was counted many times. This chain connects TRBV7-2 to TRBJ1-6; 7 bases fit TRBD1. Germline CDR1 reads SGHTA; CDR2 reads FQGNSA. The CDR3 spans 14 residues. V lost 2 bases and J lost 10; bases outside the gene matches: 5. The CDR3 nucleotides are TGTGCCAGCAGCTTACGACAGGGAGGGTCACCCCTCCACTTT. Residues: CASSLRQGGSPLHF.

In its sample, this clonotype was seen many times. The chain uses TRBV29-1 and TRBJ1-1; 8 nucleotides agree with TRBD1. CDR3 length: 16 residues. CDR1 and CDR2 from the germline V gene are SQVTM and ANQGSEA. The ends lost 1 base at V and 0 bases at J; junction bases unmatched: 7. The CDR3 coding sequence is TGCAGCGTTGAAGGGGGGACAGGAAAAATGAACACTGAAGCTTTCTTT. Residues: CSVEGGTGKMNTEAFF.

The CDR3 loop is CASSLGTVGDEKLFF. CDR3 nucleotides: TGTGCCAGCAGTTTAGGGACGGTCGGAGATGAAAAACTGTTTTTT. The V and J genes are TRBV28 and TRBJ1-4; weak D call: TRBD1 (5 bases). CDR1 is MDHEN and CDR2 is SYDVKM in the germline V gene. V was pared by 2 bases and J by 6 bases, with 13 bases between. The CDR3 consists of 15 residues.

This clonotype has at least ten counts. This chain links TRBV6-2 or TRBV6-3 with TRBJ2-1; 8 nucleotides align to TRBD2. The germline gives CDR1 MNHEY, CDR2 SVGEGT. This CDR3 is 15 amino acids long. With V trimmed by 6 bases and J by 7 bases, 11 bases remained unmatched. DNA for the CDR3: TGTGCCAGCAGCCCTTCGGGGGGGCCAAGGAATGAGCAGTTCTTC. Protein: CASSPSGGPRNEQFF.

The rearrangement links TRBV9 to TRBJ2-7, with no clear D. This CDR3 has 14 amino acids. Germline-derived CDR1 and CDR2 are SGDLS and YYNGEE. The V end was cut by 0 bases, the J end by 2 bases, with 9 bases between. CDR3: CASSVELPPYEQYF. The DNA for the CDR3 is TGTGCCAGCAGCGTAGAACTCCCTCCCTACGAGCAGTACTTC.

This clonotype turned up a few times. The gene calls are TRBV20-1 and TRBJ2-3, with TRBD2 identical over 8 bases. The CDR3 length is 15 residues. Germline lookup yields CDR1 DFQATT and CDR2 SNEGSKA (reference sequence). Germline trimming cut 1 base from V and 4 bases from J; bases unmatched to any gene: 7. The CDR3 bases are TGCAGTGCTAGAGGGGTCCGGGAGGGGGCAGATACGCAGTATTTT. Translated: CSARGVREGADTQYF.

This clonotype was observed many times. The rearrangement links TRBV18 to TRBJ2-3; no clear D. Per the germline V gene, CDR1 is KGHSH and CDR2 is LQKENI. V was cut by 1 base and J by 6 bases, with 17 bases left in between. CDR3 length: 16 residues. The CDR3 DNA is TGTGCCAGCTCACCACTCGGCCAGGCGACCGGGGATACGCAGTATTTT. Residues: CASSPLGQATGDTQYF. The entire variable domain, with the rest obtained from reference TRBV18 and TRBJ2-3, is as follows: NAGVMQNPRHLVRRRGQEARLRCSPMKGHSHVYWYRQLPEEGLKFMVYLQKENIIDESGMPKERFSAEFPKEGPSILRIQQVVRGDSAAYFCASSPLGQATGDTQYFGPGTRLTVL.

This clonotype was seen at least ten times. The CDR3 protein is CASSPPGQGSEQFF. The CDR3, as DNA: TGTGCCAGCAGCCCCCCGGGACAGGGCAGCGAGCAGTTCTTC. The V and J genes are TRBV7-2 and TRBJ2-1; 9 bases are a match to TRBD1. The CDR3 is 14 residues long. Per the germline V gene, CDR1 is SGHTA and CDR2 is FQGNSA. V shed 5 bases and J 10 bases; nucleotides not matched to a gene: 9.

The chain uses TRBV7-2 and TRBJ2-7; 12 positions agree with TRBD1. Trimming cost V 5 bases and J 7 bases; bases outside gene matches: 12. This CDR3 is 16 amino acids long. Germline V gives CDR1 SGHTA, CDR2 FQGNSA. The CDR3 loop reads CASSPLPGQGAREQYF. CDR3 in DNA: TGTGCCAGCAGCCCACTACCGGGACAGGGGGCGAGGGAGCAGTACTTC.